This T cell receptor (beta chain) was profiled in a study of blood T cell repertoires in COVID-19. Per the authors' pipeline: Reference gene primer amplification gave nucleated cell count estimates. This table comes from immunoSEQ multiplex PCR, and its TCRdb copy is limited to in-frame clones, with some not included. That table gives V, J and clone size, and the DNA gave D and trimming. The sample has fewer than 250,000 clones, around 87% seen once. Germline CDR1 reads ENHRY; CDR2 reads SYGVKD. The CDR3 is 15 amino acids. V was pared by 3 bases and J by 7 bases, with 5 bases of the junction left unmatched.

The chain carries TRBV10-3 and TRBJ2-2; 10 positions match TRBD1. This sequence was found in a man younger than 45 in a cohort exposed to, infected with or recovered from COVID-19 (not recorded which). Sequencing used PBMCs or T cells enriched from blood (not recorded which). The CDR3 loop reads CAISDRDRGLGELFF. For the CDR3, the DNA is TGTGCCATCAGTGACCGGGACAGGGGACTCGGGGAGCTGTTTTTT.